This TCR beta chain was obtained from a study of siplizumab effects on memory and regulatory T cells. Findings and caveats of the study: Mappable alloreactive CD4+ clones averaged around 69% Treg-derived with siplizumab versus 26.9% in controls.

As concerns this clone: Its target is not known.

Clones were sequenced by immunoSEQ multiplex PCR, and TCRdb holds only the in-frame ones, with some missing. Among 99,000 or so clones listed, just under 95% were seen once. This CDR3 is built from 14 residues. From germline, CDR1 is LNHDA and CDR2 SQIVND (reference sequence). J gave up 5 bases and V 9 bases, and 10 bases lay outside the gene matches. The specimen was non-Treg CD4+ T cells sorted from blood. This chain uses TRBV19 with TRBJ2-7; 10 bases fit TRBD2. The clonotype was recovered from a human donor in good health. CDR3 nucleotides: TGTGCCAGCAGCCTAGCGGGAGTTCGCCACGAGCAGTACTTC. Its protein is CASSLAGVRHEQYF.